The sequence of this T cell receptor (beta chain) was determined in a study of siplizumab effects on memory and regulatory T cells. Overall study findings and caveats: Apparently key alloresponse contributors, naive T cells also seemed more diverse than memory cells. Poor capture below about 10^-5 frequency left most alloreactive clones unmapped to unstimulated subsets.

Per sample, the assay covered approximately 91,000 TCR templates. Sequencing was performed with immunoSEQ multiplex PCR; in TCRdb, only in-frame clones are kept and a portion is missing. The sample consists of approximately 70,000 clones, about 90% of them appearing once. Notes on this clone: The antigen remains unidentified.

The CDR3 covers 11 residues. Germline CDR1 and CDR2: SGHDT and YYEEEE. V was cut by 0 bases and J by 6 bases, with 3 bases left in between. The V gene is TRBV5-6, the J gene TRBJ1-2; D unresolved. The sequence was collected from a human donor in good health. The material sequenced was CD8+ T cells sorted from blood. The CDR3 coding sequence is TGTGCCAGCAGCTTGGCCGATGGCTACACCTTC. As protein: CASSLADGYTF.